Following are 30 T cell receptor beta chains from one sample sequenced in a study of cytomegalovirus exposure and HLA in healthy donors. 60 Vbeta and 13 Jbeta primers were used in PCR. Some clones are missing from TCRdb's copy, which holds only in-frame ones; the method was immunoSEQ multiplex PCR. The sample records 95,000 to 150,000 clones, more than 60% being singletons. The source material was PBMCs. The receptors derive from a woman in her forties or fifties in good health and CMV-seropositive.

This chain uses TRBV4-1 with TRBJ2-3; TRBD1 aligns across 7 bases. With V trimmed by 1 base and J by 2 bases, 3 bases remained unmatched. The germline V gene encodes CDR1 MGHRA and CDR2 YSYEKL. The CDR3 is 15 amino acids. CDR3 residues: CASSQGDRYTDTQYF. The DNA of the CDR3 is TGCGCCAGCAGCCAAGGGGACAGATACACAGATACGCAGTATTTT.

This chain connects TRBV13 to TRBJ2-2; D might be TRBD2 (7 bases). CDR3 length: 16 amino acids. Trimming left V 5 bases short and J 5 bases short, with 18 bases between. The V gene's germline CDR1 is PRHDT and CDR2 FYEKMQ (reference sequence). The CDR3 coding sequence is TGTGCCAGCAGCGCGGGGGCCCTATGGGGAACCGGGGAGCTGTTTTTT. Translating it yields CASSAGALWGTGELFF.

The rearrangement joins TRBV5-1 to TRBJ2-1; 11 bases match TRBD1. V was pared by 3 bases and J by 9 bases, with 5 bases of the junction left unmatched. Germline values: CDR1 SGHRS, CDR2 YFSETQ. This CDR3 region has 14 residues. The CDR3: CASSSTGTGGEQFF. DNA for the CDR3: TGCGCCAGCAGCTCCACCGGGACAGGGGGTGAGCAGTTCTTC. Combining the CDR3 with reference TRBV5-1 and TRBJ2-1 gives the whole variable domain KAGVTQTPRYLIKTRGQQVTLSCSPISGHRSVSWYQQTPGQGLQFLFEYFSETQRNKGNFPGRFSGRQFSNSRSEMNVSTLELGDSALYLCASSSTGTGGEQFFGPGTRLTVL.

The chain carries TRBV6-5 and TRBJ2-5, with TRBD1 identical over 9 bases. CDR3 length equals 16 residues. The germline V gene encodes CDR1 MNHEY and CDR2 SVGAGI. V was clipped by 2 bases and J by 4 bases; unmatched bases: 8. The CDR3 sequence is CASSYDTGTGRETQYF. The CDR3 DNA is TGTGCCAGCAGTTACGATACCGGGACAGGGCGAGAGACCCAGTACTTC.

This rearrangement joins TRBV5-4 to TRBJ2-2; TRBD2 is a possible D gene (5 bases). The CDR3 runs to 15 residues. CDR1 and CDR2 from the germline V gene are SGHNT and YYREEE (reference sequence). Deletions cut 1 base from V and 3 bases from J, with 10 bases between. CDR3 sequence (DNA): TGTGCCAGCAGCTTGACGGGATTACACACCGGGGAGCTGTTTTTT. This sequence encodes CASSLTGLHTGELFF. Looking up the rest from reference TRBV5-4 and TRBJ2-2 gives the full variable domain: ETGVTQSPTHLIKTRGQQVTLRCSSQSGHNTVSWYQQALGQGPQFIFQYYREEENGRGNFPPRFSGLQFPNYSSELNVNALELDDSALYLCASSLTGLHTGELFFGEGSRLTVL.

The count of this clone is one. The chain couples TRBV5-6 to TRBJ2-1; 7 bases align to TRBD1. Germline V lookup: CDR1 SGHDT, CDR2 YYEEEE. The J segment lost 11 bases and the V segment lost 4 bases, leaving 3 bases of the junction unmatched. The CDR3 spans 11 residues. The CDR3 DNA follows: TGTGCCAGCAGCGTGGGACAGAAGCAGTTCTTC. Protein sequence: CASSVGQKQFF. The full variable domain, with the rest looked up from reference TRBV5-6 and TRBJ2-1, is DAGVTQSPTHLIKTRGQQVTLRCSPKSGHDTVSWYQQALGQGPQFIFQYYEEEERQRGNFPDRFSGHQFPNYSSELNVNALLLGDSALYLCASSVGQKQFFGPGTRLTVL.

Here the CDR3 reads CASSATGTGDQPQHF. CDR3 DNA: TGTGCCAGCAGTGCTACCGGGACAGGGGACCAGCCCCAGCATTTT. The V gene is TRBV6-1, the J gene TRBJ1-5; 10 nucleotides match TRBD1. With V trimmed by 4 bases and J by 7 bases, 7 bases remained unmatched. The germline V gene has CDR1 MNHNS and CDR2 SASEGT. The CDR3 length is 15 residues.

This chain joins TRBV7-2 and TRBJ1-1, with 8 bases that match TRBD1. Germline CDR1 and CDR2: SGHTA and FQGNSA. V shed 4 bases, J shed 4 bases, and the junction held 8 bases outside the gene matches. The CDR3 totals 15 residues. In DNA form, the CDR3 reads TGTGCCAGCAGCTCCCGGACAGGGAGGACCACTGAAGCTTTCTTT. Its protein product is CASSSRTGRTTEAFF.

V gene TRBV4-1 combines with J gene TRBJ2-7, with 7 positions matching TRBD2. The trim removed 3 bases at V and 2 bases at J, leaving 7 bases unmatched. The CDR3 is 15 amino acids. In germline, CDR1 is MGHRA, CDR2 YSYEKL. CDR3 amino acids: CASSHGLAAPYEQYF. CDR3 bases: TGCGCCAGCAGCCACGGCCTAGCGGCCCCCTACGAGCAGTACTTC.

V is TRBV5-1 and J is TRBJ2-3; 7 bases are a match to TRBD2. The CDR3 has 13 amino acids. Germline CDR1 SGHRS, CDR2 YFSETQ. Trimming cost V 3 bases and J 7 bases; bases outside gene matches: 5. The CDR3, as DNA: TGCGCCAGCAGCTCGACTAGCAGGCATACGCAGTATTTT. It is translated as CASSSTSRHTQYF.

The chain links TRBV4-2 to TRBJ2-6; no clear D gene. V was pared by 0 bases and J by 0 bases, with 15 bases between. Germline V CDR1 and CDR2: LGHNA, YNFKEQ. CDR3 size: 19 residues. Here the CDR3 reads CASSQDGAWAYSGANVLTF. As DNA, the CDR3 is TGTGCCAGCAGCCAAGACGGTGCCTGGGCTTACTCTGGGGCCAACGTCCTGACTTTC.

The J gene is TRBJ1-5, the V gene TRBV7-6; D unclear. The CDR3 is made up of 14 amino acids. CDR1 is SGHVS and CDR2 is FNYEAQ in the germline V gene. V was trimmed by 5 bases and J by 0 bases, leaving 8 bases between them. CDR3 loop: CASSPTVSNQPQHF. The CDR3 DNA is TGTGCCAGCAGCCCCACAGTTAGCAATCAGCCCCAGCATTTT.

This clone was counted a single time. The rearrangement uses TRBV6-5 and TRBJ2-7, with 9 bases aligning to TRBD2. CDR1 and CDR2 (germline): MNHEY, SVGAGI. This CDR3 has 14 amino acids. Germline trimming cut 10 bases from V and 7 bases from J; bases unmatched to any gene: 14. This CDR3 is CATSPGLAIWEQYF. The CDR3 nucleotides are TGTGCCACTTCCCCGGGACTAGCAATTTGGGAGCAGTACTTC.

The V call is TRBV13, the J call TRBJ1-2, with D possibly being TRBD1 (5 bases). Trimming cost V 6 bases and J 5 bases, with 25 bases left between them. The CDR3 is made up of 17 amino acids. CDR1 PRHDT and CDR2 FYEKMQ come from the germline V gene (reference sequence). CDR3 nucleotides: TGTGCCAGCAGAAATCGAGGCCAGGGTGTTCCCGATTATGGCTACACCTTC. Its protein is CASRNRGQGVPDYGYTF.

Only a few counts were recorded for this clone. CDR3 sequence (DNA): TGTGCCAGCAGTTCTTATCAGGGGCCCGTGGTGGCTTTCTTT. Translation gives CASSSYQGPVVAFF. The rearrangement uses TRBV6-6 and TRBJ1-1; TRBD1 might be the D (6 bases). This CDR3 region has 14 residues. Germline assignment: CDR1 MNHNY and CDR2 SVGAGI (reference sequence). Trimming took 4 bases from V and 11 from J, leaving 20 bases between them.

This chain uses TRBV30 with TRBJ2-2; no reliable D call. CDR1 and CDR2 (germline): GTSNPN, SVGIG (reference sequence). The CDR3 spans 16 residues. The V and J ends lost 2 bases and 7 bases respectively, with 20 bases between them. The CDR3 coding sequence is TGTGCCTGGAGTCCTACCCTGAAAAGGCGCGGCGGGGAGCTGTTTTTT. Translating gives CAWSPTLKRRGGELFF.

The chain is built from TRBV7-2 and TRBJ1-1, with 8 bases that match TRBD1. CDR1 is SGHTA, CDR2 FQGNSA, per germline. CDR3 length: 14 residues. V was pared by 5 bases and J by 4 bases, with 6 bases of the junction left unmatched. The DNA of the CDR3 is TGTGCCAGCAGCACGCGGACAGGGCGCACTGAAGCTTTCTTT. Amino acids: CASSTRTGRTEAFF.

This clone came up a few times. The rearrangement joins TRBV27 to TRBJ2-3; 9 nucleotides align to TRBD2. V lost 1 base to trimming and J lost 4 bases; unmatched junction nucleotides: 6. Germline CDR1 MNHEY, CDR2 SMNVEV (reference sequence). This CDR3 spans 16 amino acids. The CDR3 sequence is CASSLYGGLAPDTQYF. Here the CDR3 DNA reads TGTGCCAGCAGTTTATATGGGGGACTAGCCCCAGATACGCAGTATTTT.

V is TRBV7-9 and J is TRBJ1-1, with unresolved D. Per germline, CDR1 SEHNR and CDR2 FQNEAQ (reference sequence). The CDR3 contains 19 residues. Trimming took off 2 bases at V and 0 bases at J, with 22 bases between the two ends. In DNA, the CDR3 is TGTGCCAGCAGCTTACGGGTGGGGAGCCCCGCGGTTATGAACACTGAAGCTTTCTTT. This translates into CASSLRVGSPAVMNTEAFF.

This chain connects TRBV7-2 to TRBJ2-2, with D possibly matching TRBD2 (5 bases). There are 14 residues in the CDR3. Trimming left V 6 bases short and J 3 bases short, with 11 bases between. Germline V gene lookup returns CDR1 SGHTA and CDR2 FQGNSA. CDR3 region: CASRASRDTGELFF. The CDR3 DNA reads TGTGCCAGCAGGGCCTCGAGGGACACCGGGGAGCTGTTTTTT. Full variable domain (remainder filled in from reference TRBV7-2 and TRBJ2-2): GAGVSQSPSNKVTEKGKDVELRCDPISGHTALYWYRQSLGQGLEFLIYFQGNSAPDKSGLPSDRFSAERTGGSVSTLTIQRTQQEDSAVYLCASRASRDTGELFFGEGSRLTVL.

The chain carries TRBV2 and TRBJ2-2, with D possibly being TRBD1 (5 bases). From germline, CDR1 is SNHLY and CDR2 FYNNEI. The CDR3 runs to 15 residues. Deletions cut 5 bases from V and 4 bases from J, with 14 bases between. CDR3 in DNA: TGTGCCAGCAGTATCAGGGAACGTCTCACCGGGGAGCTGTTTTTT. Its translation is CASSIRERLTGELFF.

The chain couples TRBV30 to TRBJ2-5; no clear D. The V end was cut by 0 bases, the J end by 2 bases, with 7 bases between. This CDR3 region has 13 residues. Germline V gene data show CDR1 as GTSNPN and CDR2 as SVGIG (reference sequence). The CDR3 sequence: CAWSVQSQETQYF. CDR3 nucleotide sequence: TGTGCCTGGAGTGTACAGAGTCAAGAGACCCAGTACTTC. The full variable domain, in which reference TRBV30 and TRBJ2-5 provide the parts outside the CDR3, is SQTIHQWPATLVQPVGSPLSLECTVEGTSNPNLYWYRQAAGRGLQLLFYSVGIGQISSEVPQNLSASRPQDRQFILSSKKLLLSDSGFYLCAWSVQSQETQYFGPGTRLLVL.

The chain carries TRBV5-1 and TRBJ1-2; 9 nucleotides align to TRBD1. This CDR3 spans 14 amino acids. V lost 3 bases, J lost 8 bases, and 8 bases stayed unmatched. Per the germline V gene, CDR1 is SGHRS and CDR2 is YFSETQ. The CDR3 region is CASSSGQGLSGYTF. The CDR3 DNA reads as TGCGCCAGCAGCTCGGGACAGGGATTGAGCGGCTACACCTTC.

This clone was counted a few times. The CDR3 sequence: CAISESGGRGAEAFF. CDR3 DNA sequence: TGTGCCATCAGTGAGTCAGGAGGGCGCGGGGCTGAAGCTTTCTTT. The chain joins TRBV10-3 to TRBJ1-1; D unresolved. Trimming took off 0 bases at V and 6 bases at J, with 14 bases between the two ends. The CDR3 length is 15 residues. Per the germline V gene, CDR1 is ENHRY and CDR2 is SYGVKD.

V usage is TRBV6-1 and J usage is TRBJ1-2; 8 positions agree with TRBD1. This CDR3 comprises 15 residues. Germline assignment: CDR1 MNHNS and CDR2 SASEGT. V was clipped by 6 bases and J by 4 bases; unmatched bases: 10. The CDR3 DNA reads as TGTGCCAGCAGCGCCTCCCCGGGACAGGCCTATGGCTACACCTTC. Translated: CASSASPGQAYGYTF.

This clone was seen a handful of times. This sequence joins TRBV2 and TRBJ2-7; a possible D gene is TRBD2 (5 bases). The length of the CDR3 is 15 residues. CDR1 SNHLY and CDR2 FYNNEI come from the germline V gene. V was pared by 2 bases and J by 1 base, with 12 bases between. The CDR3 nucleotides read TGTGCCAGCAGTGAAAGGCGGGCAGCGTCCTACGAGCAGTACTTC. This codes for CASSERRAASYEQYF.

The J gene is TRBJ1-2, the V gene TRBV29-1; no clear D gene. Germline V gene sequence: CDR1 SQVTM, CDR2 ANQGSEA. Trimming left V 3 bases short and J 2 bases short, with 4 bases between. This CDR3 is 11 amino acids long. CDR3 in DNA: TGCAGCGTTGAGGAGAACTATGGCTACACCTTC. It yields the protein CSVEENYGYTF.

The chain carries TRBV4-3 and TRBJ1-4, with D hard to call. Trimming took 4 bases from V and 10 from J, leaving 19 bases between them. CDR1 and CDR2 from the germline V gene are LGHNA and YSLEER. CDR3 length equals 15 residues. CDR3 in DNA: TGCGCCAGCAGCCGCGAATACCGAGAGAGCCGAAAACTGTTTTTT. Its translation: CASSREYRESRKLFF.

The V gene is TRBV19, the J gene TRBJ1-3, with D possibly being TRBD1 (5 bases). The V end lost 8 bases, the J end lost 3 bases, and 14 bases lay between the germline ends. The CDR3 is 14 amino acids. Germline values: CDR1 LNHDA, CDR2 SQIVND (reference sequence). The chain's CDR3 is CASGLRGGGNTIYF. The CDR3 nucleotides are TGTGCCAGTGGGCTCCGGGGGGGTGGAAACACCATATATTTT. The entire variable domain, with the rest obtained from reference TRBV19 and TRBJ1-3, is as follows: DGGITQSPKYLFRKEGQNVTLSCEQNLNHDAMYWYRQDPGQGLRLIYYSQIVNDFQKGDIAEGYSVSREKKESFPLTVTSAQKNPTAFYLCASGLRGGGNTIYFGEGSWLTVV.

The chain recombines TRBV29-1 with TRBJ1-1, with D unresolved. The length of the CDR3 is 15 residues. Per the germline V gene, CDR1 is SQVTM and CDR2 is ANQGSEA. Trimming cost V 0 bases and J 3 bases, with 14 bases left between them. The CDR3 loop reads CSVEDSTASYTEAFF. CDR3 nucleotides: TGCAGCGTTGAAGATTCTACAGCCTCCTACACTGAAGCTTTCTTT.